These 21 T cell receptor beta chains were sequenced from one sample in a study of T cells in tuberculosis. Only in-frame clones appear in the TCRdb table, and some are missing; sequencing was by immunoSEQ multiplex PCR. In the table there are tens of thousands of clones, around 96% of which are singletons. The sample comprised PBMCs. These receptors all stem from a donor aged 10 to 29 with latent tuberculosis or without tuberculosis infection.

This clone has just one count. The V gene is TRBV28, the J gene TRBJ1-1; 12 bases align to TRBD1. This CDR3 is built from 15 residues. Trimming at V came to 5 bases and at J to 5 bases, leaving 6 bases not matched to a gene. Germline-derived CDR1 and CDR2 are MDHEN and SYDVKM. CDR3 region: CASSLPGQGATEAFF. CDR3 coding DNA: TGTGCCAGCAGTCTACCGGGACAGGGGGCAACTGAAGCTTTCTTT.

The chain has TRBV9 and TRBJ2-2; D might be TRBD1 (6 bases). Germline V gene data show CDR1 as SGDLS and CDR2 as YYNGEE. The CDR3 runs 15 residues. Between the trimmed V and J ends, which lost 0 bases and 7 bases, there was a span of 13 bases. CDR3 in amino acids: CASSVDREGIGELFF. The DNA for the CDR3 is TGTGCCAGCAGCGTAGACAGGGAAGGAATCGGGGAGCTGTTTTTT.

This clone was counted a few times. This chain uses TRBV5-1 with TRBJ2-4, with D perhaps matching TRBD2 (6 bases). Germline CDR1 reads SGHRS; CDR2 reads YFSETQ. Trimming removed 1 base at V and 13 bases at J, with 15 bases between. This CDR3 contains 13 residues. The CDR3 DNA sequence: TGCGCCAGCAGCTTGATATCTGGAGGGGCCCAGTACTTC. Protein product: CASSLISGGAQYF.

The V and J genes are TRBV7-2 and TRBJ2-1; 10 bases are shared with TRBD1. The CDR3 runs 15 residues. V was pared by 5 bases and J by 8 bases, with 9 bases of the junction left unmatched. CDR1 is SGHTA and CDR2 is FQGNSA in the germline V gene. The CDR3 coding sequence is TGTGCCAGCAGCCGACGGACAGGGGGAATCGATGAGCAGTTCTTC. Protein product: CASSRRTGGIDEQFF.

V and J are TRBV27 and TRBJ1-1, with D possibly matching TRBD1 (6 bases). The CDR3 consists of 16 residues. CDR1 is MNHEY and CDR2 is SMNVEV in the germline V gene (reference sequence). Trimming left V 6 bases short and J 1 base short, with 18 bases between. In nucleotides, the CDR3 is TGTGCCAGCAGATACAATATGGACAGCGAGAACACTGAAGCTTTCTTT. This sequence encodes CASRYNMDSENTEAFF.

CDR3 protein: CASTGSAVQYF. DNA of the CDR3: TGTGCCAGCACTGGGAGCGCAGTTCAGTATTTT. The J gene is TRBJ2-3, the V gene TRBV2; weak D call: TRBD2 (5 bases). The V gene lost 7 bases and the J gene lost 12 bases, with 14 bases spanning the gap. The germline V gene has CDR1 SNHLY and CDR2 FYNNEI. CDR3 length: 11 residues.

The CDR3, as DNA: TGTGCCTGGTTCGAGGGAACGCAGTATTTT. Protein: CAWFEGTQYF. J is TRBJ2-3 and V is TRBV30; possible D gene TRBD2, 5 bases. The V and J ends lost 5 bases and 9 bases respectively, with 9 bases between them. The CDR3 is 10 amino acids. Germline CDR1 is GTSNPN and CDR2 is SVGIG (reference sequence).

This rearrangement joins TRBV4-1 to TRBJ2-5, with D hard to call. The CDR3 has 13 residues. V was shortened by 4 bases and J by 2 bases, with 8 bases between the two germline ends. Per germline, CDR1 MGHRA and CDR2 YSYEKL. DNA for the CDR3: TGCGCCAGCAGCCGAGAAATACAAGAGACCCAGTACTTC. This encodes CASSREIQETQYF.

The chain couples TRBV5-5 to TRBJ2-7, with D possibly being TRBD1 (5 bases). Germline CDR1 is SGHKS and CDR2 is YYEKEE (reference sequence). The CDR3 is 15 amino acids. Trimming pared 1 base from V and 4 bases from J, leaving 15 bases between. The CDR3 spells CASSLWAGNQYEQYF. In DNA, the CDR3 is TGTGCCAGCAGCTTGTGGGCAGGGAATCAATACGAGCAGTACTTC. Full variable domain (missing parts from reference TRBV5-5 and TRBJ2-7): DAGVTQSPTHLIKTRGQQVTLRCSPISGHKSVSWYQQVLGQGPQFIFQYYEKEERGRGNFPDRFSARQFPNYSSELNVNALLLGDSALYLCASSLWAGNQYEQYFGPGTRLTVT.

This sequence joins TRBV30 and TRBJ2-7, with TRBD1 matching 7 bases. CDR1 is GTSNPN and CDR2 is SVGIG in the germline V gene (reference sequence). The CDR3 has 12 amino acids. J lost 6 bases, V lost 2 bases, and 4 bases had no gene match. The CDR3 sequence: CAWSPTGAEQYF. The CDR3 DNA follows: TGTGCCTGGAGTCCAACAGGGGCCGAGCAGTACTTC.

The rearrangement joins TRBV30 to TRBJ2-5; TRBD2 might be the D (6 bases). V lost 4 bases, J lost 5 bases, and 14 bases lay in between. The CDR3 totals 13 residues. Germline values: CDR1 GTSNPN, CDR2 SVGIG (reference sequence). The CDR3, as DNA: TGTGCCTGGAAGGGAGGAAAAGGGGAGACCCAGTACTTC. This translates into CAWKGGKGETQYF. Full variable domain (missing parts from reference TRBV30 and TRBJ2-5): SQTIHQWPATLVQPVGSPLSLECTVEGTSNPNLYWYRQAAGRGLQLLFYSVGIGQISSEVPQNLSASRPQDRQFILSSKKLLLSDSGFYLCAWKGGKGETQYFGPGTRLLVL.

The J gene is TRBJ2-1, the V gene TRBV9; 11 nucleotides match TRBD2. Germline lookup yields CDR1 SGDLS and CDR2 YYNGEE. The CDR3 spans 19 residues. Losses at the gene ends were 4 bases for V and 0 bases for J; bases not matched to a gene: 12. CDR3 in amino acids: CASSTGLAGGGSSYNEQFF. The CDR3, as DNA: TGTGCCAGCAGCACCGGACTAGCGGGTGGGGGTAGCTCCTACAATGAGCAGTTCTTC.

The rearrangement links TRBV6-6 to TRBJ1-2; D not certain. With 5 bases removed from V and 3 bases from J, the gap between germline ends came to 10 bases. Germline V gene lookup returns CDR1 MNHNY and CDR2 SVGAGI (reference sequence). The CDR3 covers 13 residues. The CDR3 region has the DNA TGTGCCAGCAGTCAGGAGAGGGACTATGGCTACACCTTC. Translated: CASSQERDYGYTF.

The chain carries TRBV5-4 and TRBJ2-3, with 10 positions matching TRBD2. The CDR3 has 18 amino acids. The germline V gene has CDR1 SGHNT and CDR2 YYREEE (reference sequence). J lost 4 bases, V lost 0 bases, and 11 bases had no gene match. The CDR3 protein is CASSLGGLARVRADTQYF. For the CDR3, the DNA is TGTGCCAGCAGCTTGGGGGGACTAGCGAGAGTTCGGGCAGATACGCAGTATTTT. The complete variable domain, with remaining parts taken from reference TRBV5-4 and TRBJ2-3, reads ETGVTQSPTHLIKTRGQQVTLRCSSQSGHNTVSWYQQALGQGPQFIFQYYREEENGRGNFPPRFSGLQFPNYSSELNVNALELDDSALYLCASSLGGLARVRADTQYFGPGTRLTVL.

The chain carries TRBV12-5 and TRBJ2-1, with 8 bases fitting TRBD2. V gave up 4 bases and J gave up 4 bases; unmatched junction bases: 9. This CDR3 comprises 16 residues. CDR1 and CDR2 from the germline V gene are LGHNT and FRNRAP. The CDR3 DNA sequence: TGTGCTAGTGGTTCCTGGCCGGGACTAGATTACAATGAGCAGTTCTTC. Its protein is CASGSWPGLDYNEQFF.

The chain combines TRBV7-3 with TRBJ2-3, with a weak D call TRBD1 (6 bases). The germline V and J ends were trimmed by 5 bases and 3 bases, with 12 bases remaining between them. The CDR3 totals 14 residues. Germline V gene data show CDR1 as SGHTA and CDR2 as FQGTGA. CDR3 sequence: CASSLDSLTDTQYF. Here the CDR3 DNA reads TGTGCCAGCAGCCTGGACAGCCTTACAGATACGCAGTATTTT.

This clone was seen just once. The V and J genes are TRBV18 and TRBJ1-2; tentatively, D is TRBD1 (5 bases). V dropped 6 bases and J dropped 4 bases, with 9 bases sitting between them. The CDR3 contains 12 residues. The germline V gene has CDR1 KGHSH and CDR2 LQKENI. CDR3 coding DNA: TGTGCCAGCTCGGACAAAGGCTATGGCTACACCTTC. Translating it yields CASSDKGYGYTF.

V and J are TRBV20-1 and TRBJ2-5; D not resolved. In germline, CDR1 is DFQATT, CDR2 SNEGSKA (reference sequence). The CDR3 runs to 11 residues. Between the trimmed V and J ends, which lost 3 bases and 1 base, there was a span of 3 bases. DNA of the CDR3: TGCAGTGCTAGGGCCCAAGAGACCCAGTACTTC. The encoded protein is CSARAQETQYF.

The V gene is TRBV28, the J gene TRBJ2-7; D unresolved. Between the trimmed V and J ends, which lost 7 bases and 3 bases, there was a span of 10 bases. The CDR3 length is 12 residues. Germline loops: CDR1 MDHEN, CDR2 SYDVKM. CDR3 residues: CASTTGDYEQYF. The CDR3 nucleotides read TGTGCCAGCACGACCGGAGACTACGAGCAGTACTTC.

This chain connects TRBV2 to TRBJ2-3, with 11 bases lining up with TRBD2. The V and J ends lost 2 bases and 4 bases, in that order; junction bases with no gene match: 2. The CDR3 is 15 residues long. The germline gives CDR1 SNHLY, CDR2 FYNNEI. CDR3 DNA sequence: TGTGCCAGCAGTGAAAGGACTAGCGGGCCAGATACGCAGTATTTT. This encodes CASSERTSGPDTQYF.

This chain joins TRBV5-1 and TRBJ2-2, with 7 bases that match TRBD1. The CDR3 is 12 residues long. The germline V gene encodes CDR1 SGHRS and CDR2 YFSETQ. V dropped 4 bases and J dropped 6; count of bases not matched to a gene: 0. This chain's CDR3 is CASSQGAGELFF. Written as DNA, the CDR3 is TGCGCCAGCAGCCAGGGGGCCGGGGAGCTGTTTTTT.